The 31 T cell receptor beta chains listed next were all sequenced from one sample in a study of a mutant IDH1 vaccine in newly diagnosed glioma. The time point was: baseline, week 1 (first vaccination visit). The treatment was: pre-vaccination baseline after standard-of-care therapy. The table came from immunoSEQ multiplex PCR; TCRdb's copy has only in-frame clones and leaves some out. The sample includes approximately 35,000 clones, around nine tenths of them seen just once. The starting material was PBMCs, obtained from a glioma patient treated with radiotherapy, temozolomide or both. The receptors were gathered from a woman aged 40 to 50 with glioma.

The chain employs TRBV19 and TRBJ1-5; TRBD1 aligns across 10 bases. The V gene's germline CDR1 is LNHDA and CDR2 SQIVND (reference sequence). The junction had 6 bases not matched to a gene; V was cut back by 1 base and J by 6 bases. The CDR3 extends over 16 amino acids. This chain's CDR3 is CASSIVPGQGSQPQHF. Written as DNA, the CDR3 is TGTGCCAGTAGTATAGTCCCGGGACAGGGGAGTCAGCCCCAGCATTTT.

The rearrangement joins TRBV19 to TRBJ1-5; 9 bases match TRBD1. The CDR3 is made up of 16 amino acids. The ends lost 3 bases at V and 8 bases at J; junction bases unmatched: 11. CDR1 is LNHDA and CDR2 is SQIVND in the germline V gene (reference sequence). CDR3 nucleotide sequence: TGTGCCAGTAGTATGGGACAGGGATCGGGTTGGGAGCCCCAGCATTTT. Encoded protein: CASSMGQGSGWEPQHF.

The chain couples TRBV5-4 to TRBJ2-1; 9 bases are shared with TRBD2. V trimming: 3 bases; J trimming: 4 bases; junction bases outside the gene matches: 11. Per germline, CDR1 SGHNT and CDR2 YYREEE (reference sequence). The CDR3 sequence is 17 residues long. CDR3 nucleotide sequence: TGTGCCAGCAGCTCCAAGTCGAGGGGACTAGCTTACAATGAGCAGTTCTTC. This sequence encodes CASSSKSRGLAYNEQFF.

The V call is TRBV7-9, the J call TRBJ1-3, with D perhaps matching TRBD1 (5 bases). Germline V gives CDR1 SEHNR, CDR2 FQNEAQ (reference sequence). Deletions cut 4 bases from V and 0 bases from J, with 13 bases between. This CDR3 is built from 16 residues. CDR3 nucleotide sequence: TGTGCCAGCAGCTCCGGCGGGGGTCACTCTGGAAACACCATATATTTT. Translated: CASSSGGGHSGNTIYF.

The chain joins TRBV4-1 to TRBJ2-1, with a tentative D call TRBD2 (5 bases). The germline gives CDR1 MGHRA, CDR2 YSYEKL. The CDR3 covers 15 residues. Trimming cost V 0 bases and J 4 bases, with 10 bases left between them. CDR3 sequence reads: CASSQEGREYNEQFF. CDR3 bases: TGCGCCAGCAGCCAAGAGGGTCGGGAATACAATGAGCAGTTCTTC.

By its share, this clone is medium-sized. The DNA for the CDR3 is TGTGCCAGTAGTGGATGGACAGATAGCACTGAAGCTTTCTTT. As protein: CASSGWTDSTEAFF. The rearrangement links TRBV19 to TRBJ1-1; tentative D call: TRBD1 (6 bases). V gave up 5 bases and J gave up 4 bases, with 14 bases separating them. Germline assignment: CDR1 LNHDA and CDR2 SQIVND (reference sequence). The CDR3 is 14 residues long.

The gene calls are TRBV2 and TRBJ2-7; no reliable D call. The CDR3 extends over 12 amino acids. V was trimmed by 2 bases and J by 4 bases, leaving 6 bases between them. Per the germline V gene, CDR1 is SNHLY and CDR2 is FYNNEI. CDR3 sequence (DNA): TGTGCCAGCAGTGAAATCTGGTACGAGCAGTACTTC. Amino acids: CASSEIWYEQYF.

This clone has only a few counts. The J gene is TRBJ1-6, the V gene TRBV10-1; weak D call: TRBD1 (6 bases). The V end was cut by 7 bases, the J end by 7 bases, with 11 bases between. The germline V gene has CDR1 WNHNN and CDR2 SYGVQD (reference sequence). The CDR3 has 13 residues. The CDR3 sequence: CASNDRPNSPLHF. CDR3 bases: TGCGCCAGCAACGACAGGCCCAATTCACCCCTCCACTTT.

As DNA, the CDR3 is TGTGCCAGTAGCCGTTTTGGGAACACTGAAGCTTTCTTT. It is translated as CASSRFGNTEAFF. The genes are TRBV19 and TRBJ1-1; D remains unclear. Per germline, CDR1 LNHDA and CDR2 SQIVND (reference sequence). Trimming cost V 6 bases and J 1 base, with 9 bases left between them. This CDR3 spans 13 amino acids.

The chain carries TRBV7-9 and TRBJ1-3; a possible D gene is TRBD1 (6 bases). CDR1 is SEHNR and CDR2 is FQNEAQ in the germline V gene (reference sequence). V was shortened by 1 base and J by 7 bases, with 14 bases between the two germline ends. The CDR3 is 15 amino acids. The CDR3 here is CASSLVGGGFNTIYF. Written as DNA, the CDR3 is TGTGCCAGCAGCTTAGTAGGGGGAGGATTCAACACCATATATTTT.

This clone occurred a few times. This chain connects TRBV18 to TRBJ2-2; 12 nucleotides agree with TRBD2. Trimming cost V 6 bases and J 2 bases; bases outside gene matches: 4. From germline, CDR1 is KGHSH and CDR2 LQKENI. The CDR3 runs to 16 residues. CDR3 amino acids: CASSRTSGANTGELFF. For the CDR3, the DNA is TGTGCCAGCTCGCGGACTAGCGGGGCCAACACCGGGGAGCTGTTTTTT.

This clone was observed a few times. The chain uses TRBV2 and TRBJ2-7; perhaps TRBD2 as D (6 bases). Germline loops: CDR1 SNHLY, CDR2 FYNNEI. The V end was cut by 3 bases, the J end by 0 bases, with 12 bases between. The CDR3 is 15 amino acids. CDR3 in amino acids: CASSDPGGSSYEQYF. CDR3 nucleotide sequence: TGTGCCAGCAGTGATCCCGGGGGAAGCTCCTACGAGCAGTACTTC. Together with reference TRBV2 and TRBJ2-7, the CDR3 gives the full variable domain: EPEVTQTPSHQVTQMGQEVILRCVPISNHLYFYWYRQILGQKVEFLVSFYNNEISEKSEIFDDQFSVERPDGSNFTLKIRSTKLEDSAMYFCASSDPGGSSYEQYFGPGTRLTVT.

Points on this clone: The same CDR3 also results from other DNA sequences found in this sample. CDR3 DNA sequence: TGTGCCAGCAGTTACGGGCGCAGAAACACTGAAGCTTTCTTT. Encoded protein: CASSYGRRNTEAFF. The chain links TRBV6-5 to TRBJ1-1; D is undetermined. The CDR3 sequence is 14 residues long. Germline V gives CDR1 MNHEY, CDR2 SVGAGI. The ends were cut back, 2 bases at V and 2 bases at J, with 9 bases in the middle.

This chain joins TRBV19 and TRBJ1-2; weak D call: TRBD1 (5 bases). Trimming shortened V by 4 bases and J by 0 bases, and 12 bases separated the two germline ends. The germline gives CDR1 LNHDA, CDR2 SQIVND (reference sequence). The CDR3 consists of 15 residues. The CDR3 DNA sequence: TGTGCCAGTAGTACCACACGGACAACTAACTATGGCTACACCTTC. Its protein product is CASSTTRTTNYGYTF.

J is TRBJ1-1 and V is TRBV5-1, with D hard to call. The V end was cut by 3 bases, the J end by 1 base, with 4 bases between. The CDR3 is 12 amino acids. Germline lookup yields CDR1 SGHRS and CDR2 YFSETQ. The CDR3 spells CASSSRNTEAFF. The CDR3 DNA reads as TGCGCCAGCAGCTCGAGGAACACTGAAGCTTTCTTT.

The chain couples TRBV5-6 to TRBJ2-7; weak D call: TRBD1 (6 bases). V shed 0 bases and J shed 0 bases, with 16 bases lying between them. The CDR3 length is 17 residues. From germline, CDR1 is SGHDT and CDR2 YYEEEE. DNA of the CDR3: TGTGCCAGCAGCTTGGGGACCTACAGGGCCCCCTCCTACGAGCAGTACTTC. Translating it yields CASSLGTYRAPSYEQYF.

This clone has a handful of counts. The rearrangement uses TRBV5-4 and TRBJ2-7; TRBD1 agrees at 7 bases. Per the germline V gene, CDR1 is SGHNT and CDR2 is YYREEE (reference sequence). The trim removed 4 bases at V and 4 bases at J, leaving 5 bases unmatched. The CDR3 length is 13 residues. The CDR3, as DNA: TGTGCCAGCAGCGGGGACAGTGTTTACGAGCAGTACTTC. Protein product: CASSGDSVYEQYF.

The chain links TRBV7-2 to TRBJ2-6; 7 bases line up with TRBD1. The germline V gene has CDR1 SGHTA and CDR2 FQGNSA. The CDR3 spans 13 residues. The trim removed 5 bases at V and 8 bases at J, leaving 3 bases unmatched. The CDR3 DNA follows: TGTGCCAGCAGCCCACAGGGGACCAACGTCCTGACTTTC. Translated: CASSPQGTNVLTF.

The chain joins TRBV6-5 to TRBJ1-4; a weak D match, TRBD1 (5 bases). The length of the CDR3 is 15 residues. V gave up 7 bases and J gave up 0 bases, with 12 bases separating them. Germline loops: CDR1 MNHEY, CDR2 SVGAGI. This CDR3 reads CASKNGAATNEKLFF. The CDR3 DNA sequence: TGTGCCAGCAAGAACGGGGCTGCAACTAATGAAAAACTGTTTTTT.

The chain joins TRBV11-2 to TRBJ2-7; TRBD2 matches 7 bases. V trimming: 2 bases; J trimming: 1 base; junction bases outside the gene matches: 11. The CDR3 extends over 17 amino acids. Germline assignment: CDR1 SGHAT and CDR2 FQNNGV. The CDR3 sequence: CASSLLAGTTSSYEQYF. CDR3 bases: TGTGCCAGCAGCTTACTGGCAGGGACTACATCATCCTACGAGCAGTACTTC.

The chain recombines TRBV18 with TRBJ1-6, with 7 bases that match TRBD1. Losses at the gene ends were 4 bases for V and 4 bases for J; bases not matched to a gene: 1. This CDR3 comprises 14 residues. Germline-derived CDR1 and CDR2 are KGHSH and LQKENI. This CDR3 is CASSQDRYNSPLHF. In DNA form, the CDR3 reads TGTGCCAGCTCACAGGACAGGTATAATTCACCCCTCCACTTT.

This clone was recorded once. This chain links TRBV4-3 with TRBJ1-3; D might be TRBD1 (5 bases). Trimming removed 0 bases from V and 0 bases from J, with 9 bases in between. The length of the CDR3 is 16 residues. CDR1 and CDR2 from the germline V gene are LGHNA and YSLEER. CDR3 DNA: TGCGCCAGCAGCCAAGATTGGGGCAGCTCTGGAAACACCATATATTTT. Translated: CASSQDWGSSGNTIYF.

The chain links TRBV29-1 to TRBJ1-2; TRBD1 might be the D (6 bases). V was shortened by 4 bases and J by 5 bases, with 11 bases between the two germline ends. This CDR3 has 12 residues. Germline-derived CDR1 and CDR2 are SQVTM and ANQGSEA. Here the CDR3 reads CSVVRGPYGYTF. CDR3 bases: TGCAGCGTTGTCAGGGGCCCTTATGGCTACACCTTC. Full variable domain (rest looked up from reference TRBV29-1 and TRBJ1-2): SAVISQKPSRDICQRGTSLTIQCQVDSQVTMMFWYRQQPGQSLTLIATANQGSEATYESGFVIDKFPISRPNLTFSTLTVSNMSPEDSSIYLCSVVRGPYGYTFGSGTRLTVV.

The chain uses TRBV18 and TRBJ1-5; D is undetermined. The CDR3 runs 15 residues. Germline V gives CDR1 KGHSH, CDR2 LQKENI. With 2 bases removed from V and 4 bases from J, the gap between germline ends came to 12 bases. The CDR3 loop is CASSPIETRNQPQHF. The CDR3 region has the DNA TGTGCCAGCTCACCAATCGAGACGAGGAATCAGCCCCAGCATTTT. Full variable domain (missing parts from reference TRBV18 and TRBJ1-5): NAGVMQNPRHLVRRRGQEARLRCSPMKGHSHVYWYRQLPEEGLKFMVYLQKENIIDESGMPKERFSAEFPKEGPSILRIQQVVRGDSAAYFCASSPIETRNQPQHFGDGTRLSIL.

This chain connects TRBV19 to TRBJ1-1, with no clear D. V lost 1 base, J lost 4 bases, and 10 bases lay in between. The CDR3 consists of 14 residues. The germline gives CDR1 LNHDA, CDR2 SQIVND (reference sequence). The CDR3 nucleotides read TGTGCCAGTAGTATAGCTGGGATCGTCACTGAAGCTTTCTTT. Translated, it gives CASSIAGIVTEAFF.

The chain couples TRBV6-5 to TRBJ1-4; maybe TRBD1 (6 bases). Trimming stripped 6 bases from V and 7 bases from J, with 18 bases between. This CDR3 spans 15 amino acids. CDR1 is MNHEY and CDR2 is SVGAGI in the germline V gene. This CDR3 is CASSPRDTGLEKLFF. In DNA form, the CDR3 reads TGTGCCAGCAGCCCACGGGACACAGGGCTTGAAAAACTGTTTTTT.

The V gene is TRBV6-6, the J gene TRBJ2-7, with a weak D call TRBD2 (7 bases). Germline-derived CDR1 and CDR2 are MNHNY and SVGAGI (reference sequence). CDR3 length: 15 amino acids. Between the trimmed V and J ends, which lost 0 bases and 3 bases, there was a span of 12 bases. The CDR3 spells CASSYSTGLDYEQYF. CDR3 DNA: TGTGCCAGCAGTTACTCGACAGGACTAGACTACGAGCAGTACTTC.

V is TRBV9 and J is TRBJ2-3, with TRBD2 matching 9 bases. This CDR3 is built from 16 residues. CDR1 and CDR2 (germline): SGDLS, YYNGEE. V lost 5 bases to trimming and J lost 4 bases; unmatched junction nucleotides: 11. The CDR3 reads CASSRAAGGPSDTQYF. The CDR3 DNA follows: TGTGCCAGCAGTCGAGCCGCGGGAGGGCCCTCAGATACGCAGTATTTT.

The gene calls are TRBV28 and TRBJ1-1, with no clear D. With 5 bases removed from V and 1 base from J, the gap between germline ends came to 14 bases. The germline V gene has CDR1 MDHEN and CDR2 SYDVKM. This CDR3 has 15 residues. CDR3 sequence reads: CASSLLTLGNTEAFF. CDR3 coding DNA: TGTGCCAGCAGTCTCTTGACTCTGGGGAACACTGAAGCTTTCTTT.

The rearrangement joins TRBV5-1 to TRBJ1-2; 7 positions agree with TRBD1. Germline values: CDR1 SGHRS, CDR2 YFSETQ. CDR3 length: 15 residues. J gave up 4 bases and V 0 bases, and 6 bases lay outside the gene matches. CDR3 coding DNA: TGCGCCAGCAGCTTGGGGGGGGACAGCCTCTATGGCTACACCTTC. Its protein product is CASSLGGDSLYGYTF.

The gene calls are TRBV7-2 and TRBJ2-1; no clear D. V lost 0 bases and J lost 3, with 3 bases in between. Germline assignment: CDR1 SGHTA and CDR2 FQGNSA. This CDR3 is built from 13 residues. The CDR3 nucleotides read TGTGCCAGCAGCTTAGCAAGCTACAATGAGCAGTTCTTC. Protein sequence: CASSLASYNEQFF.